This is a list of T cell receptor beta chains from one sample in a study of blood T cells in healthy people across ages. TCRdb processed the 5' RACE reads anew with MiXCR; each CDR3 protein has one entry. The profile shows just over 1 million distinct CDR3 sequences, around 45% of them singletons. Sequencing used blood. These TCRs come from a woman aged 60 to 75 in good health. Each CDR3 is given with its conserved first and last residue. Each record gives: D gene, CDR3 length, J gene, V gene, clone size, CDR3 DNA, CDR3 protein. The D gene is left open where the match is weak. Clone size is given for some rows only: seen once, a few or many times, or a class if the clone is expanded.

>TRBD1|15|TRBJ1-6|TRBV18|-
TGTGCCAGCTCACCATTGGGACAGCATAATTCACCCCTCCACTTT
CASSPLGQHNSPLHF
>-|14|TRBJ1-4|TRBV6-1|-
TGTGCCAGCAGCCGACTCGCAACTAATGAAAAACTGTTTTTT
CASSRLATNEKLFF
>TRBD1|15|TRBJ2-7|TRBV7-9|few
TGTGCCAGCAGCTCGACCGGGACAGGTCCCTACGAGCAGTACTTC
CASSSTGTGPYEQYF
>-|15|TRBJ2-4|TRBV5-1|-
TGCGCCAGCAGCCACAATAAAGGGTCCTCCTACGGGCAGTACTTC
CASSHNKGSSYGQYF
>-|17|TRBJ2-3|TRBV10-3|few
TGTGCCATCAGTGAGCCCCCCAGGCCCGCCGGTTCAGATACGCAGTATTTT
CAISEPPRPAGSDTQYF
>TRBD2|15|TRBJ2-7|TRBV11-2|-
TGTGCCAGCAGCACTACTAGCGGGGGCTCCTACGAGCAGTACTTC
CASSTTSGGSYEQYF
>-|14|TRBJ2-7|TRBV18|-
TGTGCCAGCTCACCGCCTCACGTCTCCTACGAGCAGTACTTC
CASSPPHVSYEQYF
>TRBD2|17|TRBJ2-3|TRBV18|-
TGTGCCAGCTCACCCCGGACTAGCGGGATCAGCACAGATACGCAGTATTTT
CASSPRTSGISTDTQYF
>-|11|TRBJ2-1|TRBV7-2|-
TGTGCCAGCAGCCCAGGACAGTACCCGTTCTTC
CASSPGQYPFF
>-|13|TRBJ1-2|TRBV20-1|-
TGCAGTGCTAGACACGAAGCTAACTATGGCTACACCTTC
CSARHEANYGYTF